The rows below give T cell receptor beta chains drawn from one sample of a study of shared clonotypes between healthy human individuals. Sequencing was performed with immunoSEQ multiplex PCR; in TCRdb, only in-frame clones are kept and a portion is missing. The data contain 190,000 or so clones, about 68% of them singletons. What was sequenced was memory CD4+ T cells sorted from blood. The origin of the receptors is a man aged 25 to 45 in good health. Both conserved end residues are part of each CDR3. A D gene is named only where the DNA matches it firmly. Clone size is not always given. Where it is, it says once, few, many or a class for expanded clones.

size: .
V: TRBV5-4
J: TRBJ2-1
D: .
DNA: TGTGCCAGCAGCCCTACCGGGTCCCGAGGCGATGAGCAGTTCTTC
CDR3: CASSPTGSRGDEQFF

size: .
V: TRBV18
J: TRBJ2-7
D: TRBD2
DNA: TGTGCCAGCTCGCTAGCGGGAGGCGCCTACGAGCAGTACTTC
CDR3: CASSLAGGAYEQYF

size: many
V: TRBV7-8
J: TRBJ2-2
D: .
DNA: TGTGCCAGCAGCTTCCTCCACGGGGAGCTGTTTTTT
CDR3: CASSFLHGELFF

size: .
V: TRBV11-2
J: TRBJ2-7
D: TRBD2
DNA: TGTGCCAGCAGCTTATACCGCGGGGGGTACGAGCAGTACTTC
CDR3: CASSLYRGGYEQYF

size: .
V: TRBV15
J: TRBJ2-1
D: TRBD1
DNA: TGTGCCACCAGCAGAGATCACAGGGGCAATGAGCAGTTCTTC
CDR3: CATSRDHRGNEQFF

size: .
V: TRBV6-6
J: TRBJ2-2
D: TRBD2
DNA: TGTGCCAGCAGTAAGACTAGCGGAAACACCGGGGAGCTGTTTTTT
CDR3: CASSKTSGNTGELFF

size: .
V: TRBV9
J: TRBJ2-6
D: .
DNA: TGTGCCAGCAGTAAACTAGATCTAGGGGCCAACGTCCTGACTTTC
CDR3: CASSKLDLGANVLTF

size: many
V: TRBV30
J: TRBJ1-2
D: .
DNA: TGTGCCTGGTCGAACTTAGGGGTAGGAAGTGGCTACACCTTC
CDR3: CAWSNLGVGSGYTF

size: few
V: TRBV28
J: TRBJ2-5
D: .
DNA: TGTGCCAGCAGTTTAGGCGGGGCAGGGGGTATAGAGACCCAGTACTTC
CDR3: CASSLGGAGGIETQYF

size: .
V: TRBV10-3
J: TRBJ2-6
D: TRBD1
DNA: TGTGCCATGTCGCGGGACAGGAACTCTGGGGCCAACGTCCTGACTTTC
CDR3: CAMSRDRNSGANVLTF

size: .
V: TRBV5-4
J: TRBJ1-1
D: .
DNA: TGTGCCAGCAGACGTGACAGGTCCACTGAAGCTTTCTTT
CDR3: CASRRDRSTEAFF

size: .
V: TRBV28
J: TRBJ2-5
D: .
DNA: TGTGCCAGCAGAACCCTATCGGGGGGACAGGTGAAGAAAGAGACCCAGTACTTC
CDR3: CASRTLSGGQVKKETQYF

size: .
V: TRBV2
J: TRBJ1-4
D: .
DNA: TGTGCCAGCACTAAAGCCGGGACCCTGTTGGGTGAAAAACTGTTTTTT
CDR3: CASTKAGTLLGEKLFF

size: .
V: TRBV7-2
J: TRBJ2-6
D: .
DNA: TGTGCCAGCAGCCGAAGATTGTCAGGGGCCAACGTCCTGACTTTC
CDR3: CASSRRLSGANVLTF

size: .
V: TRBV28
J: TRBJ1-5
D: .
DNA: TGTGCCAGCAGTCTAAGACAGTCTTATAGCAATCAGCCCCAGCATTTT
CDR3: CASSLRQSYSNQPQHF

size: few
V: TRBV30
J: TRBJ1-1
D: .
DNA: TGTGCCTTATCAGGGGTCGGCACTGAAGCTTTCTTT
CDR3: CALSGVGTEAFF

size: .
V: TRBV7-9
J: TRBJ2-5
D: .
DNA: TGTGCCAGCAGCCCGGGGCGGGAGACCCAGTACTTC
CDR3: CASSPGRETQYF

size: .
V: TRBV6-4
J: TRBJ2-6
D: .
DNA: TGTGCCAGCAGTGACCAGGGGGGCGCTGGGGCCAACGTCCTGACTTTC
CDR3: CASSDQGGAGANVLTF

size: .
V: TRBV19
J: TRBJ2-1
D: TRBD2
DNA: TGTGCCAGTACATTCCTTGGACTAGCGCTGCAGTTCTTC
CDR3: CASTFLGLALQFF

size: .
V: TRBV14
J: TRBJ2-1
D: TRBD2
DNA: TGTGCCAGCAGCCTCCGACTGCTAGCGGGGGACAATGAGCAGTTCTTC
CDR3: CASSLRLLAGDNEQFF

size: .
V: TRBV5-1
J: TRBJ2-5
D: .
DNA: TGCGCCAGCAGCTTGGACGGCAGACAGACCCAGTACTTC
CDR3: CASSLDGRQTQYF

size: .
V: TRBV2
J: TRBJ2-1
D: .
DNA: TGTGCCAGCAGCCAATACCTTGGGTCTGAGCAGTTCTTC
CDR3: CASSQYLGSEQFF

size: .
V: TRBV9
J: TRBJ2-1
D: .
DNA: TGTGCCAGCAGCGTAGCTGGAGTTGGCTACAATGAGCAGTTCTTC
CDR3: CASSVAGVGYNEQFF

size: once
V: TRBV5-1
J: TRBJ2-7
D: .
DNA: TGCGCCAGCCGCCCCGGGAGCGGCTCCTACGAGCAGTACTTC
CDR3: CASRPGSGSYEQYF

size: .
V: TRBV7-2
J: TRBJ2-1
D: .
DNA: TGTGCCAGCAGCCCCCGCCGACCACCGGGGAATGAGCAGTTCTTC
CDR3: CASSPRRPPGNEQFF

size: .
V: TRBV2
J: TRBJ1-1
D: .
DNA: TGTGCCAGCACTTCGACAGGAGGGCTTTTGAACACTGAAGCTTTCTTT
CDR3: CASTSTGGLLNTEAFF

size: .
V: TRBV7-2
J: TRBJ1-1
D: .
DNA: TGTGCCAGCAGCTTAGACAGGGTGGAGACTGAAGCTTTCTTT
CDR3: CASSLDRVETEAFF

size: .
V: TRBV28
J: TRBJ2-2
D: TRBD1
DNA: TGTGCCAGCAGTGTACAGGGGCGCCGGACCGGGGAGCTGTTTTTT
CDR3: CASSVQGRRTGELFF

size: .
V: TRBV6-4
J: TRBJ2-7
D: TRBD2
DNA: TGTGCCAGCAGTCCCGGACTAGCGGGAGTCTACGAGCAGTACTTC
CDR3: CASSPGLAGVYEQYF

size: few
V: TRBV10-1
J: TRBJ1-1
D: .
DNA: TGCGCCAGCAGTGAGTCTAGGGTGGACACTGAAGCTTTCTTT
CDR3: CASSESRVDTEAFF

size: .
V: TRBV13
J: TRBJ2-3
D: TRBD2
DNA: TGTGCCAGCAGCTTAGTCCTTAGCGGGAGCGCAGATACGCAGTATTTT
CDR3: CASSLVLSGSADTQYF

size: .
V: TRBV6-5
J: TRBJ1-4
D: .
DNA: TGTGCCAGCAGTTACCAAGGGGGGAAACTGTTTTTT
CDR3: CASSYQGGKLFF

size: .
V: TRBV19
J: TRBJ1-2
D: .
DNA: TGTGCCAGTACAAGGGCCGGTCATGACTATGGCTACACCTTC
CDR3: CASTRAGHDYGYTF

size: .
V: TRBV7-3
J: TRBJ2-5
D: .
DNA: TGTGCCAGCAGCCTTCGACAGCAAGAGACCCAGTACTTC
CDR3: CASSLRQQETQYF

size: .
V: TRBV14
J: TRBJ2-3
D: .
DNA: TGTGCCAGCAGCCAAGCCGGCTCGGATCCGCAGTATTTT
CDR3: CASSQAGSDPQYF

size: .
V: TRBV5-1
J: TRBJ2-3
D: TRBD1
DNA: TGCGCCAGCAGCCCGGGACAGGAAGAAGATACGCAGTATTTT
CDR3: CASSPGQEEDTQYF

size: once
V: TRBV5-5
J: TRBJ2-5
D: .
DNA: TGTGCCAGCAGCCCTGACCCCATGGGGACCCAGTACTTC
CDR3: CASSPDPMGTQYF

size: few
V: TRBV5-1
J: TRBJ2-1
D: TRBD2
DNA: TGCGCCAGCAGCGTGGTATTGGGGACGGGAGGGCATGAGCAGTTCTTC
CDR3: CASSVVLGTGGHEQFF

size: .
V: TRBV19
J: TRBJ2-7
D: TRBD1
DNA: TGTGCCAGTGGCCAGACAGGGGGCACCGACGAGCAGTACTTC
CDR3: CASGQTGGTDEQYF

size: once
V: TRBV18
J: TRBJ2-7
D: TRBD2
DNA: TGTGCCAGCTCATCGGCGGGAGGGCCTTACGAGCAGTACTTC
CDR3: CASSSAGGPYEQYF

size: once
V: TRBV7-7
J: TRBJ1-1
D: .
DNA: TGTGCTAGCAGCCCCAGGGAGGACACTGAAGCTTTCTTT
CDR3: CASSPREDTEAFF

size: .
V: TRBV5-1
J: TRBJ2-7
D: .
DNA: TGCGCCAGCAGTAATGGAGGGGTCAATTCCTACGAGCAGTACTTC
CDR3: CASSNGGVNSYEQYF

size: .
V: TRBV5-4
J: TRBJ2-5
D: TRBD2
DNA: TGTGCCAGCAGCACGGGACTACCCGGGGAGACCCAGTACTTC
CDR3: CASSTGLPGETQYF

size: .
V: TRBV5-6
J: TRBJ2-1
D: .
DNA: TGTGCCAGCAGCTCCCTCGCGGGCCGATACAATGAGCAGTTCTTC
CDR3: CASSSLAGRYNEQFF

size: .
V: TRBV5-4
J: TRBJ2-7
D: .
DNA: TGTGCCAGCAGCTTGCCTAGACACGAGCAGTACTTC
CDR3: CASSLPRHEQYF